The 25 T cell receptor beta chains below all came from one sample that was sequenced in a study of blood T cell repertoires in COVID-19. The protocol was immunoSEQ multiplex PCR, while the TCRdb copy is restricted to in-frame clones and leaves out a portion. The table records 150,000 to 170,000 clones, around 83% of them present only once. Sequenced input: peripheral blood. The origin of the receptors is a woman in her sixties with acute or convalescent COVID-19.

This clone was detected only a few times. The rearrangement joins TRBV27 to TRBJ1-6, with 8 bases aligning to TRBD1. The CDR3 extends over 15 amino acids. Germline CDR1 reads MNHEY; CDR2 reads SMNVEV (reference sequence). V shed 4 bases, J shed 10 bases, and the junction held 9 bases outside the gene matches. The CDR3 reads CASSYATGAGSPLHF. CDR3 in DNA: TGTGCCAGCAGTTACGCGACAGGGGCGGGATCACCCCTCCACTTT.

This chain links TRBV5-1 with TRBJ1-2; perhaps TRBD1 as D (6 bases). The CDR3 extends over 17 amino acids. The V and J ends lost 7 bases and 0 bases respectively, with 22 bases between them. Germline values: CDR1 SGHRS, CDR2 YFSETQ. The CDR3 DNA sequence: TGCGCCAGCCAGCCCCGTGGCAGGGGATTTGCTAACTATGGCTACACCTTC. As protein: CASQPRGRGFANYGYTF.

The chain joins TRBV5-1 to TRBJ1-1; no definite D call. CDR3 length: 15 amino acids. Looked up from germline, CDR1 is SGHRS and CDR2 is YFSETQ. Trimming shortened V by 6 bases and J by 3 bases, and 18 bases separated the two germline ends. For the CDR3, the DNA is TGCGCCAGCACCTGGACGGCGGGGAGGGACACTGAAGCTTTCTTT. Residues: CASTWTAGRDTEAFF.

This CDR3 is CASSFAGPDTQYF. The CDR3 nucleotides read TGTGCCAGCAGCTTTGCAGGGCCAGATACGCAGTATTTT. This chain links TRBV11-2 with TRBJ2-3, with a possible D match to TRBD1 (5 bases). Looked up from germline, CDR1 is SGHAT and CDR2 is FQNNGV. V lost 3 bases, J lost 4 bases, and 8 bases lay in between. This CDR3 has 13 residues.

This chain uses TRBV5-1 with TRBJ1-1; 7 nucleotides match TRBD1. V gave up 3 bases and J gave up 5 bases; unmatched junction bases: 13. The CDR3 runs to 16 residues. The germline CDR1 and CDR2 sequences are SGHRS and YFSETQ. CDR3 nucleotides: TGCGCCAGCAGCTCACCACCTGGACAGGCTCGGACTGAAGCTTTCTTT. This sequence encodes CASSSPPGQARTEAFF.

This chain links TRBV5-1 with TRBJ2-2; TRBD2 matches 9 bases. The junction had 7 bases not matched to a gene; V was cut back by 0 bases and J by 4 bases. CDR3 length: 17 amino acids. From germline, CDR1 is SGHRS and CDR2 YFSETQ. CDR3 loop: CASSLAAGTSRTGELFF. DNA for the CDR3: TGCGCCAGCAGCTTGGCGGCCGGGACTAGCCGCACCGGGGAGCTGTTTTTT.

This rearrangement joins TRBV7-3 to TRBJ1-1; 11 nucleotides agree with TRBD1. The germline V gene has CDR1 SGHTA and CDR2 FQGTGA. J was trimmed by 5 bases and V by 5 bases; bases with no gene match: 4. The CDR3 is made up of 14 amino acids. CDR3 sequence (DNA): TGTGCCAGCAGCCGGACAGGGGGCGGGACTGAAGCTTTCTTT. Translating gives CASSRTGGGTEAFF.

The chain links TRBV7-9 to TRBJ2-3, with a possible D match to TRBD1 (6 bases). V was shortened by 4 bases and J by 1 base, with 21 bases between the two germline ends. Germline V gene data show CDR1 as SEHNR and CDR2 as FQNEAQ (reference sequence). The CDR3 consists of 18 residues. DNA of the CDR3: TGTGCCAGCAGCTCCGGGACATCATCTGTGCCTGGCACAGATACGCAGTATTTT. Its protein product is CASSSGTSSVPGTDTQYF.

The J gene is TRBJ1-1, the V gene TRBV7-2; 7 bases are shared with TRBD1. Germline V gene lookup returns CDR1 SGHTA and CDR2 FQGNSA. CDR3 length equals 15 residues. V was pared by 5 bases and J by 4 bases, with 10 bases of the junction left unmatched. This CDR3 reads CASSTSTRGVTEAFF. The CDR3 DNA is TGTGCCAGCAGCACAAGTACCAGGGGGGTCACTGAAGCTTTCTTT.

The rearrangement uses TRBV3-1 (or the pseudogene TRBV3-2) and TRBJ2-7; 7 bases align to TRBD2. The V gene end was trimmed by 3 bases and the J gene end by 0 bases; junction bases not matched to a gene: 5. The V gene's germline CDR1 is LGHDT and CDR2 YNNKEL (reference sequence). This CDR3 contains 15 residues. As DNA, the CDR3 is TGTGCCAGCAGCCAGCCGGGAGGCTCCTCCTACGAGCAGTACTTC. Translated: CASSQPGGSSYEQYF.

The chain combines TRBV21-1 with TRBJ2-5; the D call TRBD1 from the table was never checked on the DNA. TRBV21-1 is classified as a pseudogene. There are 14 residues in the CDR3. CDR3 sequence: CASNPDRDGETQYF. CDR3 nucleotides: TGTGCCAGCAACCCCGACAGGGACGGAGAGACCCAGTACTTC.

This chain connects TRBV7-9 to TRBJ2-4, with 8 positions matching TRBD2. CDR3 size: 15 residues. V lost 1 base to trimming and J lost 6 bases; unmatched junction nucleotides: 5. Germline CDR1 SEHNR, CDR2 FQNEAQ (reference sequence). CDR3 coding DNA: TGTGCCAGCAGCTTAGTTCGGGGGGGCCGAAACATTCAGTACTTC. This translates into CASSLVRGGRNIQYF.

This clone was detected only once. The genes are TRBV7-9 and TRBJ2-7, with 7 bases identical to TRBD1. The V gene end was trimmed by 1 base and the J gene end by 6 bases; junction bases not matched to a gene: 6. Looked up from germline, CDR1 is SEHNR and CDR2 is FQNEAQ (reference sequence). The CDR3 length is 14 residues. Written as DNA, the CDR3 is TGTGCCAGCAGCTTAGGCCAACAGGGGTCCGAGCAGTACTTC. Its translation is CASSLGQQGSEQYF. The variable domain in full, completed from reference TRBV7-9 and TRBJ2-7, reads DTGVSQNPRHKITKRGQNVTFRCDPISEHNRLYWYRQTLGQGPEFLTYFQNEAQLEKSRLLSDRFSAERPKGSFSTLEIQRTEQGDSAMYLCASSLGQQGSEQYFGPGTRLTVT.

The genes are TRBV5-1 and TRBJ1-2; D uncertain. The germline gives CDR1 SGHRS, CDR2 YFSETQ. The CDR3 runs to 14 residues. The V end lost 0 bases, the J end lost 4 bases, and 10 bases lay between the germline ends. CDR3 amino acids: CASSLEREAYGYTF. CDR3 in DNA: TGCGCCAGCAGCTTGGAAAGGGAGGCCTATGGCTACACCTTC. Full variable domain (remainder filled in from reference TRBV5-1 and TRBJ1-2): KAGVTQTPRYLIKTRGQQVTLSCSPISGHRSVSWYQQTPGQGLQFLFEYFSETQRNKGNFPGRFSGRQFSNSRSEMNVSTLELGDSALYLCASSLEREAYGYTFGSGTRLTVV.

This clone was seen just once. The chain employs TRBV19 and TRBJ1-5; 9 bases fit TRBD1. Germline lookup yields CDR1 LNHDA and CDR2 SQIVND (reference sequence). V lost 5 bases to trimming and J lost 6 bases; unmatched junction nucleotides: 8. CDR3 size: 15 residues. CDR3 residues: CASSPLDRGTQPQHF. The CDR3, as DNA: TGTGCCAGTAGTCCGCTGGACAGGGGCACTCAGCCCCAGCATTTT.

The chain couples TRBV18 to TRBJ2-3, with TRBD1 matching 8 bases. Germline V gene lookup returns CDR1 KGHSH and CDR2 LQKENI. V lost 2 bases, J lost 3 bases, and 1 base stayed unmatched. The CDR3 is 14 residues long. The CDR3: CASSPYRGTDTQYF. The CDR3 DNA sequence: TGTGCCAGCTCACCATACAGGGGGACAGATACGCAGTATTTT.

This chain connects TRBV4-2 to TRBJ2-3, with unresolved D. The V end was cut by 0 bases, the J end by 6 bases, with 13 bases between. CDR3 length equals 15 residues. Germline lookup yields CDR1 LGHNA and CDR2 YNFKEQ. In nucleotides, the CDR3 is TGTGCCAGCAGCCAAGATTCGCTAGAGCTGGATACGCAGTATTTT. Amino acids: CASSQDSLELDTQYF.

The chain recombines TRBV5-1 with TRBJ2-7, with D possibly being TRBD2 (6 bases). The CDR3 is made up of 14 amino acids. V shed 3 bases and J shed 0 bases, with 10 bases lying between them. In germline, CDR1 is SGHRS, CDR2 YFSETQ. The CDR3 coding sequence is TGCGCCAGCAGCTGGGACGGGAGCTCCTACGAGCAGTACGTC. It encodes CASSWDGSSYEQYV.

J is TRBJ1-2 and V is TRBV2, with a possible D match to TRBD1 (5 bases). Trimming cost V 3 bases and J 8 bases, with 10 bases left between them. Germline assignment: CDR1 SNHLY and CDR2 FYNNEI. The CDR3 has 12 amino acids. The CDR3 nucleotides are TGTGCCAGCAGTGAGGGGCCTGGGGGCTACACCTTC. Protein: CASSEGPGGYTF.

DNA for the CDR3: TGTGCCAGCAGCCGTCGAGGGGGCCTAGCTAACTATGGCTACACCTTC. Translating gives CASSRRGGLANYGYTF. The chain uses TRBV7-9 and TRBJ1-2; 7 bases align to TRBD1. The V segment lost 5 bases and the J segment 0 bases; nucleotides outside the gene matches: 9. The length of the CDR3 is 16 residues. From germline, CDR1 is SEHNR and CDR2 FQNEAQ (reference sequence).

This sequence joins TRBV10-3 and TRBJ1-2, with D maybe TRBD1 (5 bases). Germline-derived CDR1 and CDR2 are ENHRY and SYGVKD. The V gene lost 10 bases and the J gene lost 0 bases, with 12 bases spanning the gap. This CDR3 has 13 amino acids. CDR3 in amino acids: CATSGTPNYGYTF. The DNA of the CDR3 is TGTGCCACCTCAGGGACTCCTAACTATGGCTACACCTTC.

This chain uses TRBV30 with TRBJ2-5, with TRBD2 matching over 8 bases. Germline V gives CDR1 GTSNPN, CDR2 SVGIG (reference sequence). CDR3 length equals 15 residues. V lost 3 bases and J lost 2; bases outside the gene matches: 8. The CDR3 coding sequence is TGTGCCTGGAGCGCCAGCGGGGGCTCACAAGAGACCCAGTACTTC. Translated, it gives CAWSASGGSQETQYF.

CDR3 amino acids: CASSATAGRGGVRWDTGELFF. In DNA, the CDR3 is TGTGCCAGCAGCGCAACCGCGGGGCGGGGGGGCGTGAGGTGGGACACCGGGGAGCTGTTTTTT. The V and J genes are TRBV9 and TRBJ2-2, with 9 bases matching TRBD2. Germline values: CDR1 SGDLS, CDR2 YYNGEE. V shed 3 bases and J 3 bases; nucleotides not matched to a gene: 21. This CDR3 region has 21 residues.

This rearrangement joins TRBV27 to TRBJ2-2, with D unclear. This CDR3 has 14 amino acids. Germline V lookup: CDR1 MNHEY, CDR2 SMNVEV (reference sequence). The V and J ends lost 4 bases and 0 bases respectively, with 6 bases between them. DNA of the CDR3: TGTGCCAGCAGTTCCCCGGCGAACACCGGGGAGCTGTTTTTT. Its translation: CASSSPANTGELFF.

The chain recombines TRBV5-4 with TRBJ1-6, with D possibly matching TRBD1 (6 bases). Germline loops: CDR1 SGHNT, CDR2 YYREEE (reference sequence). The CDR3 loop spans 15 amino acids. V lost 0 bases, J lost 10 bases, and 14 bases lay in between. The CDR3 coding sequence is TGTGCCAGCAGCTTGGAACAGGGCGTAGGATCACCCCTCCACTTT. It specifies CASSLEQGVGSPLHF.